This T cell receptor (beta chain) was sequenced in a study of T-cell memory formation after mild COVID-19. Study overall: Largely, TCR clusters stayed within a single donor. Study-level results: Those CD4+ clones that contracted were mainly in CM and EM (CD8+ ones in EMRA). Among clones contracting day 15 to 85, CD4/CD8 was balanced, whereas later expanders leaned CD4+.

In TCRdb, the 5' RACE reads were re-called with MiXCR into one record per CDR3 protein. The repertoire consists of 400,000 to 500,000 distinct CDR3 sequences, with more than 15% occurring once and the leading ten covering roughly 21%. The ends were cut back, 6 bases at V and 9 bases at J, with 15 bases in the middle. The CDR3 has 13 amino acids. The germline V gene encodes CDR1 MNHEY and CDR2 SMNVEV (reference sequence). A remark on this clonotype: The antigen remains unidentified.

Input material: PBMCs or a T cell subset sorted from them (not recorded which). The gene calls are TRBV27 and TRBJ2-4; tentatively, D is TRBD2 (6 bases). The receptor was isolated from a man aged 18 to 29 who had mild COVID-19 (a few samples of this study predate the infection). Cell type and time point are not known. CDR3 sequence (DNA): TGTGCCAGCAGAGGCGGGACCCGGGGCATTCAGTACTTC. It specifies CASRGGTRGIQYF.